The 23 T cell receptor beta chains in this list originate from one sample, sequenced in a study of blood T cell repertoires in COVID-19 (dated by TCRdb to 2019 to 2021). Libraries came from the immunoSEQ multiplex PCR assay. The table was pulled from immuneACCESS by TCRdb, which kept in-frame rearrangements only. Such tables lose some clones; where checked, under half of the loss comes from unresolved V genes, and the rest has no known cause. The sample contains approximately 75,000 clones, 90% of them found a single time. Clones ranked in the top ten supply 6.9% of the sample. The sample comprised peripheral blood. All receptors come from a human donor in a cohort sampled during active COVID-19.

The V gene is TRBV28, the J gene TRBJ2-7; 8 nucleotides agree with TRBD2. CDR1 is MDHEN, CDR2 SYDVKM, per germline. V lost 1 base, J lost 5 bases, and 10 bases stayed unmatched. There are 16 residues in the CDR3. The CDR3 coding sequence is TGTGCCAGCAGTTTATCACGGGGGGGCCAATGCCACGAGCAGTACTTC. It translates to CASSLSRGGQCHEQYF.

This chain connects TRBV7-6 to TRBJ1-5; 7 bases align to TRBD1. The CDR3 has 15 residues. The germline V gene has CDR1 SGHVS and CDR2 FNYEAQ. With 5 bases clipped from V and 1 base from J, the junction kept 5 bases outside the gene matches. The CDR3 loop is CASSPLTGSNQPQHF. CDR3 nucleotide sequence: TGTGCCAGCAGCCCACTGACAGGGAGCAATCAGCCCCAGCATTTT.

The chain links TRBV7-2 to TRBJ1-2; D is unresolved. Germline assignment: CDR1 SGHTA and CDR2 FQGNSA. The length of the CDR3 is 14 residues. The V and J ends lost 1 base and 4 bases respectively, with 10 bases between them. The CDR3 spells CASSLVGSGYGYTF. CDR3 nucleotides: TGTGCCAGCAGCTTAGTCGGTAGCGGCTATGGCTACACCTTC.

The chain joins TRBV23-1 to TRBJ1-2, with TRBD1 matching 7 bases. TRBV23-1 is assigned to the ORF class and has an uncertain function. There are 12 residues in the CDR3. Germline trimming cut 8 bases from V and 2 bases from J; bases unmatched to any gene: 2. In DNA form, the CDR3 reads TGCGCCAGCGAGGACAGGAACTATGGCTACACCTTC. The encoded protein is CASEDRNYGYTF.

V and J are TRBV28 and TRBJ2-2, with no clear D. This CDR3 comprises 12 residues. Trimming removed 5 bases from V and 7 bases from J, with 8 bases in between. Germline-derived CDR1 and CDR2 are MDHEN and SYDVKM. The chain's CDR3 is CASSAGYGELFF. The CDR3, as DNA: TGTGCCAGCAGTGCCGGTTACGGGGAGCTGTTTTTT.

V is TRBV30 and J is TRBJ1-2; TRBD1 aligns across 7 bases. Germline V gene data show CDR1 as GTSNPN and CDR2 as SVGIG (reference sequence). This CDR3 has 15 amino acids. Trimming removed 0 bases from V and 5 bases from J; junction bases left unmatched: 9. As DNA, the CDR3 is TGTGCCTGGAGTGTACTGGCAGGGGGTGGATATGGCTACACCTTC. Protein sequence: CAWSVLAGGGYGYTF.

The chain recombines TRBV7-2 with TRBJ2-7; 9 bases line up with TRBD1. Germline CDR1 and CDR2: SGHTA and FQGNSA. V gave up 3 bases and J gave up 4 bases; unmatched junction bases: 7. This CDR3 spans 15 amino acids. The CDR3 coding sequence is TGTGCCAGCAGCTTGTCCGGGACAGGGCTATACGAGCAGTACTTC. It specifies CASSLSGTGLYEQYF.

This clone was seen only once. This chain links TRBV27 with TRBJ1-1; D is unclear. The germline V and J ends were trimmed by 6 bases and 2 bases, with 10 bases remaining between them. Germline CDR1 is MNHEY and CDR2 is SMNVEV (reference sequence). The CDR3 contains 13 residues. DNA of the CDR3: TGTGCCAGCAGCCCCAAACAAAACACTGAAGCTTTCTTT. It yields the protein CASSPKQNTEAFF.

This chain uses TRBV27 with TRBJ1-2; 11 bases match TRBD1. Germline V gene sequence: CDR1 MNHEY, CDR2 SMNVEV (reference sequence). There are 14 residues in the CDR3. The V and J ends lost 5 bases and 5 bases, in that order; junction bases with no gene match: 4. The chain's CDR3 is CASSRGTGGYGYTF. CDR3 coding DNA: TGTGCCAGCAGTAGGGGGACAGGGGGATATGGCTACACCTTC.

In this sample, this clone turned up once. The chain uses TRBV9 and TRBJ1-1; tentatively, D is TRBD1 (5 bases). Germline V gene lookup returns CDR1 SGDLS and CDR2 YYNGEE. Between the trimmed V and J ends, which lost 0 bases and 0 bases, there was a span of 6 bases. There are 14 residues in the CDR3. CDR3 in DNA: TGTGCCAGCAGCGTAGACAGGTTGAACACTGAAGCTTTCTTT. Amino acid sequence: CASSVDRLNTEAFF.

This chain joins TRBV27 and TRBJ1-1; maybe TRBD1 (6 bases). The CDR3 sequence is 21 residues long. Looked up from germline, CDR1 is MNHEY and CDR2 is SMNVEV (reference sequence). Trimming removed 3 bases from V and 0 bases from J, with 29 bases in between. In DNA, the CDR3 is TGTGCCAGCAGTTTTTTAGAGCCGGAAGCAGGGGTATCTTCGATGAACACTGAAGCTTTCTTT. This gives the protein CASSFLEPEAGVSSMNTEAFF.

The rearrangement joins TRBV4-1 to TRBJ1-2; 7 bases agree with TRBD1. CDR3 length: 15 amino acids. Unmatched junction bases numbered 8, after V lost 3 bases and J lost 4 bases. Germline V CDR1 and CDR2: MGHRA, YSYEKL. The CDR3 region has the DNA TGCGCCAGCAGCCAGGACTCGACAGGGCTCTATGGCTACACCTTC. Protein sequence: CASSQDSTGLYGYTF.

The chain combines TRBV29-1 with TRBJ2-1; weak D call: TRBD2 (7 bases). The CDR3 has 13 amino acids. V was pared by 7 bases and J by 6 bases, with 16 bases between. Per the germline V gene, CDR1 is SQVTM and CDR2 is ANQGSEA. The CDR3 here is CSAVTGGPNEQFF. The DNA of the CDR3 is TGCAGCGCCGTTACCGGGGGGCCCAATGAGCAGTTCTTC.

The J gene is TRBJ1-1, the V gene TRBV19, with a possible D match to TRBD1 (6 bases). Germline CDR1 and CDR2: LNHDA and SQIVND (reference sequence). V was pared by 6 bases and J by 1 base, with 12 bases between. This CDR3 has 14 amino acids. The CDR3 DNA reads TGTGCCAGTAGCGATCCGGGACAGAACACTGAAGCTTTCTTT. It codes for CASSDPGQNTEAFF.

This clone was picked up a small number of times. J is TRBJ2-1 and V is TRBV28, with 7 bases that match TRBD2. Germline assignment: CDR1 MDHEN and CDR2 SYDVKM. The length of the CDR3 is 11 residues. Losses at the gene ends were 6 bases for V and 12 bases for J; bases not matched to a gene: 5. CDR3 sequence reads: CASRRDYGQFF. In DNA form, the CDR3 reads TGTGCCAGCAGAAGGGACTACGGGCAGTTCTTC.

CDR3 protein: CASSLSGRNQPQHF. The CDR3 DNA reads as TGCGCCAGCAGCTTGAGCGGACGGAATCAGCCCCAGCATTTT. The chain joins TRBV5-1 to TRBJ1-5; D not certain. CDR1 is SGHRS and CDR2 is YFSETQ in the germline V gene. CDR3 size: 14 residues. V lost 1 base, J lost 4 bases, and 9 bases lay in between.

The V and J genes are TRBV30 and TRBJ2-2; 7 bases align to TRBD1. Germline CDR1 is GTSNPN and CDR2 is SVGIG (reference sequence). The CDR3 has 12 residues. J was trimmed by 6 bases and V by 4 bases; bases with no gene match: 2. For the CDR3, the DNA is TGTGCCTGGAACGACAGGGCCGGGGAGCTGTTTTTT. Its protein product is CAWNDRAGELFF.

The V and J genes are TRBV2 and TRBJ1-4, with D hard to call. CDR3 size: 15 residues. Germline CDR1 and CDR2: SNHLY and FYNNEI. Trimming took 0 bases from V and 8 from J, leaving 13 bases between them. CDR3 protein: CASSEALPEAEKLFF. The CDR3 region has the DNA TGTGCCAGCAGTGAAGCGCTACCAGAGGCGGAAAAACTGTTTTTT. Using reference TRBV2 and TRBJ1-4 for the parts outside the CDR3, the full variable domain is EPEVTQTPSHQVTQMGQEVILRCVPISNHLYFYWYRQILGQKVEFLVSFYNNEISEKSEIFDDQFSVERPDGSNFTLKIRSTKLEDSAMYFCASSEALPEAEKLFFGSGTQLSVL.

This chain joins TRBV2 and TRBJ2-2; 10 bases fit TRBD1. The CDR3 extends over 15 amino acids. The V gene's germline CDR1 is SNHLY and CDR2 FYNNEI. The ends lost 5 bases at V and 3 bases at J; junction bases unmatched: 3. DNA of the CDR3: TGTGCCAGCAGTCGGGACAGGGGAGACACCGGGGAGCTGTTTTTT. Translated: CASSRDRGDTGELFF.

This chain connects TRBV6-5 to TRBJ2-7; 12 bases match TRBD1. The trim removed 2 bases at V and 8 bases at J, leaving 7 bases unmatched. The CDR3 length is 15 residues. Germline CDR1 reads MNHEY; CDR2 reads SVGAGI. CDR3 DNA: TGTGCCAGCAGTTACCTAGGGACAGGGGGCCCTAAGCAGTACTTC. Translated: CASSYLGTGGPKQYF.

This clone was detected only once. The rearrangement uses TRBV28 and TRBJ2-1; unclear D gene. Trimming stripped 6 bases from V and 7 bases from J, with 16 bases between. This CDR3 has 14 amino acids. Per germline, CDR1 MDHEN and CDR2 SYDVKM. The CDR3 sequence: CASSRDQRGNEQFF. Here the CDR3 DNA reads TGTGCCAGCAGCCGAGATCAAAGAGGTAATGAGCAGTTCTTC.

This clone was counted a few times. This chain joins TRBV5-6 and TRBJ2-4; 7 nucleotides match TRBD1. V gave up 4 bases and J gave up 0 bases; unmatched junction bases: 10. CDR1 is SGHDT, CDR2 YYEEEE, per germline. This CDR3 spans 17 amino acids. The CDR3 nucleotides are TGTGCCAGCAGCCAAGACAGGGACAGATTAGCCAAAAACATTCAGTACTTC. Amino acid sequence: CASSQDRDRLAKNIQYF.

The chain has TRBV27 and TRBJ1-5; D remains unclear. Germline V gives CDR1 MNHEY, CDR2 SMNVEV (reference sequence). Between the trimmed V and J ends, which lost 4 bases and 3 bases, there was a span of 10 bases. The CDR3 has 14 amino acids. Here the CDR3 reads CASSYAGPNQPQHF. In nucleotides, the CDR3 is TGTGCCAGCAGTTACGCAGGCCCCAATCAGCCCCAGCATTTT.